A single sample is the source of the 22 T cell receptor beta chains below, sequenced in a study of T-cell memory formation after mild COVID-19. MiXCR, run by TCRdb on the 5' RACE reads, gives a single entry per CDR3 protein. There are roughly 190,000 distinct CDR3 sequences in the sample; about 17% occur only once, and 2% to 3% lies in the top ten. Sequences were obtained from PBMCs or a T cell subset sorted from them (not recorded which). The receptors come from an adult woman who had mild COVID-19 (a few samples of this study predate the infection). Cell type and time point are not known.

This chain uses TRBV5-1 with TRBJ2-7, with TRBD2 matching 7 bases. Trimming removed 0 bases from V and 1 base from J; junction bases left unmatched: 10. The germline gives CDR1 SGHRS, CDR2 YFSETQ. The CDR3 length is 17 residues. CDR3 nucleotides: TGCGCCAGCAGCTTGGCTGGCCTAGCGGATCTATCCTACGAGCAGTACTTC. This gives the protein CASSLAGLADLSYEQYF.

The CDR3: CASSLTSGLGETQYF. The CDR3 nucleotides are TGTGCCAGCAGCCTGACTAGCGGTCTGGGAGAGACCCAGTACTTC. The chain joins TRBV7-3 to TRBJ2-5; 9 positions match TRBD2. Germline V gene lookup returns CDR1 SGHTA and CDR2 FQGTGA. V lost 5 bases and J lost 4; bases outside the gene matches: 8. The CDR3 consists of 15 residues. The full variable domain, in which reference TRBV7-3 and TRBJ2-5 provide the parts outside the CDR3, is GAGVSQTPSNKVTEKGKYVELRCDPISGHTALYWYRQSLGQGPEFLIYFQGTGAADDSGLPNDRFFAVRPEGSVSTLKIQRTERGDSAVYLCASSLTSGLGETQYFGPGTRLLVL.

The sample holds many counts of this clonotype. This sequence joins TRBV6-5 and TRBJ2-1, with D tentatively TRBD2 (6 bases). The CDR3 is 16 residues long. Between the trimmed V and J ends, which lost 0 bases and 0 bases, there was a span of 9 bases. Germline V gene data show CDR1 as MNHEY and CDR2 as SVGAGI. Written as DNA, the CDR3 is TGTGCCAGCAGTTACTCTCTAGCGAGCTCCTACAATGAGCAGTTCTTC. Encoded protein: CASSYSLASSYNEQFF.

V gene TRBV10-3 combines with J gene TRBJ1-2, with D unclear. This CDR3 has 11 amino acids. Germline V CDR1 and CDR2: ENHRY, SYGVKD. Trimming removed 11 bases at V and 0 bases at J, with 7 bases between. The CDR3 spells CAASSNYGYTF. DNA for the CDR3: TGTGCCGCCTCCTCTAACTATGGCTACACCTTC.

In this sample, this clonotype turned up many times. The chain couples TRBV10-3 to TRBJ2-7; D uncertain. Trimming took off 0 bases at V and 4 bases at J, with 10 bases between the two ends. Germline V lookup: CDR1 ENHRY, CDR2 SYGVKD. The CDR3 is made up of 14 amino acids. The CDR3 DNA reads as TGTGCCATCAGTGAGTCGCCCGAGAGATACGAGCAGTACTTC. It codes for CAISESPERYEQYF.

The chain uses TRBV20-1 and TRBJ2-6; D possibly corresponds to TRBD1 (5 bases). From germline, CDR1 is DFQATT and CDR2 SNEGSKA (reference sequence). V lost 6 bases and J 0 bases, leaving 18 bases between the germline ends. This CDR3 comprises 17 residues. The CDR3 sequence: CSAPPAGKGSGANVLTF. The DNA of the CDR3 is TGCAGTGCGCCCCCAGCAGGGAAGGGCTCTGGGGCCAACGTCCTGACTTTC.

The V call is TRBV20-1, the J call TRBJ2-1; TRBD2 matches 7 bases. The CDR3 totals 15 residues. The V gene end was trimmed by 5 bases and the J gene end by 3 bases; junction bases not matched to a gene: 10. Per germline, CDR1 DFQATT and CDR2 SNEGSKA (reference sequence). In nucleotides, the CDR3 is TGCAGTGCTGGGTGGCGGGAGCGCATCTACAATGAGCAGTTCTTC. As protein: CSAGWRERIYNEQFF.

This clonotype was found a few times. The chain couples TRBV9 to TRBJ2-7, with TRBD1 matching over 10 bases. CDR3 length: 15 residues. V was clipped by 3 bases and J by 3 bases; unmatched bases: 6. In germline, CDR1 is SGDLS, CDR2 YYNGEE. The CDR3 DNA follows: TGTGCCAGCAGCGCGACAGGGGGCCTTGGCTACGAGCAGTACTTC. This gives the protein CASSATGGLGYEQYF.

This clonotype was observed a few times. This chain joins TRBV9 and TRBJ2-3, with D possibly being TRBD1 or TRBD2 (5 bases each). In germline, CDR1 is SGDLS, CDR2 YYNGEE. The germline V and J ends were trimmed by 4 bases and 4 bases, with 13 bases remaining between them. The CDR3 is 14 amino acids. The DNA for the CDR3 is TGTGCCAGCAGCTTTGGGGGTGATTCAGATACGCAGTATTTT. It yields the protein CASSFGGDSDTQYF.

CDR3 nucleotide sequence: TGTGCCAGCAGCTTCACAGGCACAGATACGCAGTATTTT. It specifies CASSFTGTDTQYF. The gene calls are TRBV7-9 and TRBJ2-3; D gene ambiguous. CDR3 length equals 13 residues. V dropped 3 bases and J dropped 1 base, with 5 bases sitting between them. CDR1 and CDR2 from the germline V gene are SEHNR and FQNEAQ (reference sequence). Supplemented by reference TRBV7-9 and TRBJ2-3, the full variable domain reads DTGVSQNPRHKITKRGQNVTFRCDPISEHNRLYWYRQTLGQGPEFLTYFQNEAQLEKSRLLSDRFSAERPKGSFSTLEIQRTEQGDSAMYLCASSFTGTDTQYFGPGTRLTVL.

This clonotype has more than one count but fewer than ten. The chain carries TRBV20-1 and TRBJ2-1, with D possibly matching TRBD2 (5 bases). Germline CDR1 and CDR2: DFQATT and SNEGSKA (reference sequence). The CDR3 extends over 14 amino acids. V was trimmed by 5 bases and J by 0 bases, leaving 11 bases between them. The CDR3, as DNA: TGCAGTGCTCAGACTGGGAGCTCCTACAATGAGCAGTTCTTC. Encoded protein: CSAQTGSSYNEQFF.

This clonotype was counted ten times or more. This sequence joins TRBV12-3 or TRBV12-4 and TRBJ2-1; TRBD2 might be the D (7 bases). The CDR3 runs to 15 residues. V dropped 7 bases and J dropped 7 bases, with 20 bases sitting between them. This CDR3 reads CASTKGGVGGNEQFF. The CDR3 nucleotides are TGTGCCAGCACCAAAGGGGGGGTTGGCGGTAATGAGCAGTTCTTC.

Many counts were recorded for this clonotype. V and J are TRBV7-2 and TRBJ2-7; a weak D match, TRBD1 (5 bases). From germline, CDR1 is SGHTA and CDR2 FQGNSA. The CDR3 covers 13 residues. V dropped 5 bases and J dropped 3 bases, with 11 bases sitting between them. In DNA form, the CDR3 reads TGTGCCAGCAGCACGATTAGGGGCTACGAGCAGTACTTC. Protein sequence: CASSTIRGYEQYF.

There are many counts of this clonotype. The chain carries TRBV5-6 and TRBJ1-5; 7 positions agree with TRBD1. Germline loops: CDR1 SGHDT, CDR2 YYEEEE. The CDR3 length is 15 residues. With V trimmed by 4 bases and J by 1 base, 5 bases remained unmatched. The CDR3 DNA is TGTGCCAGCAGCCTGGGACAGACGAGCAATCAGCCCCAGCATTTT. Amino acid sequence: CASSLGQTSNQPQHF.

V is TRBV2 and J is TRBJ2-2, with 8 bases that match TRBD1. CDR1 and CDR2 from the germline V gene are SNHLY and FYNNEI. J lost 7 bases, V lost 8 bases, and 15 bases had no gene match. The CDR3 spans 16 residues. The CDR3: CASAHRRTGFNGELFF. CDR3 nucleotide sequence: TGTGCCAGCGCCCATCGGCGGACAGGGTTTAACGGGGAGCTGTTTTTT.

In its sample, this clonotype was seen many times. The J gene is TRBJ1-1, the V gene TRBV4-1; a weak D match, TRBD1 (6 bases). Germline V gives CDR1 MGHRA, CDR2 YSYEKL. Between the trimmed V and J ends, which lost 4 bases and 0 bases, there was a span of 9 bases. The CDR3 runs 14 residues. In nucleotides, the CDR3 is TGCGCCAGCAGCCGGACAGCCATGAACACTGAAGCTTTCTTT. This translates into CASSRTAMNTEAFF.

Only a few counts were recorded for this clonotype. A read error may explain this, as a much larger clone is one base away. In this CDR3 the conserved last residue, phenylalanine or tryptophan, is missing, so a read error is likely. The chain links TRBV6-1 to TRBJ1-5; D not certain. Germline loops: CDR1 MNHNS, CDR2 SASEGT. CDR3 length: 13 residues. Between the trimmed V and J ends, which lost 4 bases and 0 bases, there was a span of 4 bases. CDR3 nucleotide sequence: TGTGCCAGCAGTGGGGATAGCAATCAGCCCCAGCATATT. Translation gives CASSGDSNQPQHI.

This clonotype came up a few times. This chain connects TRBV7-9 to TRBJ2-2, with a tentative D call TRBD2 (5 bases). The CDR3 has 14 amino acids. The germline V and J ends were trimmed by 6 bases and 1 base, with 9 bases remaining between them. Germline V gene lookup returns CDR1 SEHNR and CDR2 FQNEAQ (reference sequence). The CDR3 sequence: CASSAAGNTGELFF. The CDR3 DNA sequence: TGTGCCAGCAGTGCGGCGGGGAACACCGGGGAGCTGTTTTTT. Filled out from reference TRBV7-9 and TRBJ2-2, the complete variable domain reads DTGVSQNPRHKITKRGQNVTFRCDPISEHNRLYWYRQTLGQGPEFLTYFQNEAQLEKSRLLSDRFSAERPKGSFSTLEIQRTEQGDSAMYLCASSAAGNTGELFFGEGSRLTVL.

The gene calls are TRBV6-2 or TRBV6-3 and TRBJ2-7; 8 positions agree with TRBD2. The CDR3 contains 17 residues. Losses at the gene ends were 2 bases for V and 4 bases for J; bases not matched to a gene: 13. Germline V gene data show CDR1 as MNHEY and CDR2 as SVGEGT. CDR3 loop: CASSYGPTPSGGYEQYF. The CDR3 region has the DNA TGTGCCAGCAGTTACGGTCCTACCCCAAGCGGGGGATACGAGCAGTACTTC.

This clonotype was recorded a few times. The chain recombines TRBV5-1 with TRBJ2-7; 8 nucleotides align to TRBD1. V gave up 4 bases and J gave up 2 bases; unmatched junction bases: 11. Germline V gene data show CDR1 as SGHRS and CDR2 as YFSETQ. This CDR3 comprises 16 residues. The CDR3 DNA follows: TGCGCCAGCAGCCCTGTCGGACAGGGATCAGCCTACGAGCAGTACTTC. Translation: CASSPVGQGSAYEQYF.

This clonotype was detected a few times. The chain carries TRBV5-1 and TRBJ1-2; a possible D gene is TRBD1 (5 bases). Per the germline V gene, CDR1 is SGHRS and CDR2 is YFSETQ. V shed 0 bases and J shed 3 bases, with 6 bases lying between them. This CDR3 has 13 residues. The CDR3 nucleotides are TGCGCCAGCAGCTTGGGACAGCACTATGGCTACACCTTC. It is translated as CASSLGQHYGYTF.

This clonotype occurred a few times. In DNA, the CDR3 is TGTGCCAGCAGTTTAGGGGACAGCTCTGGGGCCAACGTCCTGACTTTC. Its translation: CASSLGDSSGANVLTF. The rearrangement uses TRBV28 and TRBJ2-6; 7 bases fit TRBD1. Trimming removed 2 bases from V and 0 bases from J; junction bases left unmatched: 1. The CDR3 sequence is 16 residues long. The germline gives CDR1 MDHEN, CDR2 SYDVKM.